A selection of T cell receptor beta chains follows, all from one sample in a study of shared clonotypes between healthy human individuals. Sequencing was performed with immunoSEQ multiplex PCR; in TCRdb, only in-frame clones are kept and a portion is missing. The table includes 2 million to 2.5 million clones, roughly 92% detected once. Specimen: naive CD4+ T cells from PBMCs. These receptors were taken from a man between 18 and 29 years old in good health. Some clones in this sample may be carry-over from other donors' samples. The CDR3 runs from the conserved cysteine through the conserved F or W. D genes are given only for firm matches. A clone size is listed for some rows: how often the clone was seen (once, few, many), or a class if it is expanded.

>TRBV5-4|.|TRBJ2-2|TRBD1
CASSPTGGLNTGELFF
TGTGCCAGCAGCCCGACAGGGGGTTTGAACACCGGGGAGCTGTTTTTT
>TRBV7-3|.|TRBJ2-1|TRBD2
CASSSGTSIFDEQFF
TGTGCCAGCAGCTCCGGGACTAGCATCTTCGATGAGCAGTTCTTC
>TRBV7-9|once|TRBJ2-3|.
CASSSLPKGTDTQYF
TGTGCCAGCAGCTCCCTTCCTAAGGGCACAGATACGCAGTATTTT
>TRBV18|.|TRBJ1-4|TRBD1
CASSPGDRGADEKLFF
TGTGCCAGCTCACCAGGGGACAGGGGCGCGGATGAAAAACTGTTTTTT
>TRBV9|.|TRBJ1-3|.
CASSVDSSGNTIYF
TGTGCCAGCAGCGTAGACAGCTCTGGAAACACCATATATTTT
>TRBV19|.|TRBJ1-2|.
CASSTGIVYTF
TGTGCCAGTAGTACCGGGATCGTCTACACCTTC
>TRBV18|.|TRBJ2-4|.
CASSPGGRPADF
TGTGCCAGCTCACCAGGGGGACGGCCTGCGGACTTC
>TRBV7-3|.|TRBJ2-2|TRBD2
CASSLQSGSNTGELFF
TGTGCCAGCAGCTTACAGAGCGGGAGTAACACCGGGGAGCTGTTTTTT
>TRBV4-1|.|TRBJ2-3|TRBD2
CASSLSGRATDTQYF
TGCGCCAGCAGCCTTAGCGGGAGAGCCACAGATACGCAGTATTTT
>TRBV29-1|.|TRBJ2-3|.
CSVGALLTDTQYF
TGCAGCGTTGGAGCGTTACTCACAGATACGCAGTATTTT
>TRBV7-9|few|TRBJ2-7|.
CASSRDASYEQYF
TGTGCCAGCAGCCGGGACGCCTCCTACGAGCAGTACTTC
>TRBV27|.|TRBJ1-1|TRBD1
CASSLTWTGGVTEAFF
TGTGCCAGCAGTCTTACCTGGACAGGGGGCGTCACTGAAGCTTTCTTT
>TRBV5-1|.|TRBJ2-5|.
CASSPEIAAQYF
TGCGCCAGCAGCCCCGAAATTGCGGCCCAGTACTTC
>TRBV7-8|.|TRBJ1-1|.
CASSFTGNTEAFF
TGTGCCAGCAGCTTTACAGGGAACACTGAAGCTTTCTTT
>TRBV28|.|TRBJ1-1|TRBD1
CASSTPLGGAAEAFF
TGTGCCAGCAGCACTCCCTTAGGGGGCGCCGCTGAAGCTTTCTTT
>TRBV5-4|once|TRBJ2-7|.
CASSNTENEQYF
TGTGCCAGCAGCAATACAGAGAACGAGCAGTACTTC
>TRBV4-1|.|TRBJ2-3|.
CASSQWRRRGDTQYF
TGCGCCAGCAGCCAATGGCGACGGAGAGGAGATACGCAGTATTTT
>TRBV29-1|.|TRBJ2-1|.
CSVGAIYGSYNEQFF
TGCAGCGTTGGGGCCATTTATGGCTCCTACAATGAGCAGTTCTTC
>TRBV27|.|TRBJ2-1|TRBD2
CASGLAGIYNEQFF
TGTGCCAGCGGATTAGCGGGGATCTACAATGAGCAGTTCTTC
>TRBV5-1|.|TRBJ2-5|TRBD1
CASSLAQGIGETQYF
TGCGCCAGCAGCTTGGCACAGGGGATAGGAGAGACCCAGTACTTC
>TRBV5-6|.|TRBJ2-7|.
CASSLRDEQYF
TGTGCCAGCAGCTTGAGGGACGAGCAGTACTTC
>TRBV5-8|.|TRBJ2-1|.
CASSLGLARQISYNEQFF
TGTGCCAGCAGCTTGGGACTCGCACGTCAAATCTCCTACAATGAGCAGTTCTTC
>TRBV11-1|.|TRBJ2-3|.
CASSPGHFTDTQYF
TGTGCCAGCAGCCCGGGACACTTCACAGATACGCAGTATTTT
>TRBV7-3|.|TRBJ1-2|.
CASSLGGSYGYTF
TGTGCCAGCAGCTTAGGTGGCTCCTATGGCTACACCTTC
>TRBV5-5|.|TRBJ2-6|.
CASSLLASGANVLTF
TGTGCCAGCAGCTTGCTGGCTTCAGGGGCCAACGTCCTGACTTTC
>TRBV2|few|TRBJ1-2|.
CASSEQEGYGYTF
TGTGCCAGCAGTGAGCAGGAAGGCTATGGCTACACCTTC
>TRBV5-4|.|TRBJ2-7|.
CASSDRDRAYEQYF
TGTGCCAGCAGCGACCGGGACCGCGCCTACGAGCAGTACTTC
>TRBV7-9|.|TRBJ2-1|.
CASTGGTYNEQFF
TGTGCCAGCACCGGCGGGACCTACAATGAGCAGTTCTTC
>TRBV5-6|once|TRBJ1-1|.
CASSSSQTGSTEAFF
TGTGCCAGCAGCTCCTCACAAACAGGGAGCACTGAAGCTTTCTTT
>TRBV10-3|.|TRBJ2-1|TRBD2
CATQAGLSYNEQFF
TGTGCCACCCAAGCGGGACTTTCCTACAATGAGCAGTTCTTC
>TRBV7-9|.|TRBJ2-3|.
CASSIRVGSADTQYF
TGTGCCAGCAGTATTCGGGTAGGGTCAGCAGATACGCAGTATTTT
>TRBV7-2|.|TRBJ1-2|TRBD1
CASSHGQGEYGYTF
TGTGCCAGCAGCCACGGACAGGGGGAATATGGCTACACCTTC
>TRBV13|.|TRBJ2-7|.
CASSLRRLGRVGPEQYF
TGTGCCAGCAGCTTACGCCGACTGGGACGGGTAGGACCCGAGCAGTACTTC
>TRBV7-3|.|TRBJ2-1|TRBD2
CASSFFSGRGYNEQFF
TGTGCCAGCAGCTTTTTCAGCGGGAGGGGCTACAATGAGCAGTTCTTC
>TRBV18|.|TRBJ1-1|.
CASSPSGADSEAFF
TGTGCCAGCTCACCATCAGGGGCTGACTCTGAAGCTTTCTTT
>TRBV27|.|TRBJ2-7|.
CASGLDSTLPYEQYF
TGTGCCAGCGGACTGGACAGCACCCTTCCCTACGAGCAGTACTTC
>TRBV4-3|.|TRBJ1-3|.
CASSQDHTGPGNTIYF
TGCGCCAGCAGCCAAGATCACACAGGGCCCGGAAACACCATATATTTT
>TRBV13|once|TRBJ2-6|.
CASSERAGANVLTF
TGTGCCAGCAGCGAGAGGGCTGGGGCCAACGTCCTGACTTTC
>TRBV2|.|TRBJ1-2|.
CASSEGIGNGYTF
TGTGCCAGCAGTGAGGGGATCGGAAATGGCTACACCTTC
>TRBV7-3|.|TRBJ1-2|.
CASSLSRVGGYTF
TGTGCCAGCAGCTTGTCCAGGGTGGGTGGCTACACCTTC
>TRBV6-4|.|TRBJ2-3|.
CASRGAASTDTQYF
TGTGCCAGCAGAGGGGCAGCAAGCACAGATACGCAGTATTTT
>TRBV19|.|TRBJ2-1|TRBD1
CASRSIGGQTSSYNEQFF
TGTGCCAGTAGGTCTATAGGGGGCCAGACGAGCTCCTACAATGAGCAGTTCTTC
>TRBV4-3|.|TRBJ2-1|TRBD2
CASSQIRLAGSSSYNEQFF
TGCGCCAGCAGCCAAATTCGTCTAGCGGGGTCTAGCTCCTACAATGAGCAGTTCTTC
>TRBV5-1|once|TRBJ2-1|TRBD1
CASSLIKTGNNEQFF
TGCGCCAGCAGCTTGATTAAGACAGGGAACAATGAGCAGTTCTTC
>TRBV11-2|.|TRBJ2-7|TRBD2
CASSFTTSGRATYEQYF
TGTGCCAGCAGCTTCACGACTAGCGGGAGAGCGACCTACGAGCAGTACTTC
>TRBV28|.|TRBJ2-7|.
CASSTSREQYF
TGTGCCAGCAGTACCTCGAGGGAGCAGTACTTC
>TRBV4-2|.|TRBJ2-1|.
CASSQAGLALYNEQFF
TGTGCCAGCAGCCAAGCCGGCCTAGCGCTCTACAATGAGCAGTTCTTC
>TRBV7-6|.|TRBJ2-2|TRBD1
CASSSLRDRSSPDSGELFF
TGTGCCAGCAGCTCGCTCCGGGACAGGAGCTCCCCGGACTCCGGGGAGCTGTTTTTT